This T cell receptor beta chain was sequenced in a study of OX40 agonist ivuxolimab in advanced cancers. Study-wide context: Among those enrolled, mean age was 60 years (range 23 to 79) and approximately 83% were male.

The germline V and J ends were trimmed by 10 bases and 10 bases, with 17 bases remaining between them. CDR3 size: 12 residues. Germline V gene data show CDR1 as WNHNN and CDR2 as SYGVQD (reference sequence). In this sample, this clone turned up once. Its antigen is not identified. Study-wide results and limits: Relative to CD4+, CD8+ T cells held more expanded clones on average.

Clones were sequenced by immunoSEQ multiplex PCR, and TCRdb holds only the in-frame ones, with some missing. The table has about 72,000 clones, approximately 92% seen once. The genes are TRBV10-1 and TRBJ2-1; D gene uncertain. This receptor was obtained from an adult with an advanced solid tumor such as melanoma, head and neck, liver or kidney cancer. This sample comprised CD4+ or CD8+ T cells sorted from blood, obtained in a trial of the OX40 agonist ivuxolimab. CDR3 in DNA: TGCGCCACCCCCCGATTTCAAGGAGAGCAGTTCTTC. It yields the protein CATPRFQGEQFF.